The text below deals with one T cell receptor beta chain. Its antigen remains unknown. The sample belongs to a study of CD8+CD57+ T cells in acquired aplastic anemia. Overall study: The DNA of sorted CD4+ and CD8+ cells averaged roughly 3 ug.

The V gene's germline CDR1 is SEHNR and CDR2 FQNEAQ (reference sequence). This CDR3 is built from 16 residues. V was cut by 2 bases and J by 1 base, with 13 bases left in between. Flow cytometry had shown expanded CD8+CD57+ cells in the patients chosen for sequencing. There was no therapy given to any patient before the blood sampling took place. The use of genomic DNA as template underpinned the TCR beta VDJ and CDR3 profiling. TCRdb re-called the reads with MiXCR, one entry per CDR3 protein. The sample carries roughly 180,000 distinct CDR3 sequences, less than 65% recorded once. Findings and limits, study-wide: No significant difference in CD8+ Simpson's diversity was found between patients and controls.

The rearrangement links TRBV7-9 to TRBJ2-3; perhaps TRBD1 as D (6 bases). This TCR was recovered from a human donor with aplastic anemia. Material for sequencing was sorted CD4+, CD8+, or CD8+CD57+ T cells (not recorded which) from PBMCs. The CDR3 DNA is TGTGCCAGCAGCTTAATAGGACAGATACGCACAGATACGCAGTATTTT. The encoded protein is CASSLIGQIRTDTQYF.